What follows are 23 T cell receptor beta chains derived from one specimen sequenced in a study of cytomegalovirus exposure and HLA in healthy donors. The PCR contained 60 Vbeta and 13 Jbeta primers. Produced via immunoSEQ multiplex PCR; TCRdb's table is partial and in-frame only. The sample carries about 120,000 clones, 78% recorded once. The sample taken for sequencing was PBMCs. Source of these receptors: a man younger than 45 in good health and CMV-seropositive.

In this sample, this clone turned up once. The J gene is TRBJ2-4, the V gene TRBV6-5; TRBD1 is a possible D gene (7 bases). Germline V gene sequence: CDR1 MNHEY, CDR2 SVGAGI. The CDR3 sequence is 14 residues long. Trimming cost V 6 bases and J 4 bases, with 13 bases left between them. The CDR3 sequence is CASRGGQMKNIQYF. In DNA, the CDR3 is TGTGCCAGCAGGGGGGGACAGATGAAAAACATTCAGTACTTC.

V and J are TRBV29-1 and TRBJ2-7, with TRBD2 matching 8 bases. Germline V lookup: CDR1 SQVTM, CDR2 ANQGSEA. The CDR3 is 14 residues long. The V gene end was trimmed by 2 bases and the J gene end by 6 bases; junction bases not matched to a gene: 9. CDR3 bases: TGCAGCGTTGAACTGACAGCGGGAGCTTCCGAGCAGTACTTC. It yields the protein CSVELTAGASEQYF.

Here the CDR3 reads CASSSEGNQPQHF. The CDR3 DNA is TGTGCCAGTAGTTCGGAGGGCAATCAGCCCCAGCATTTT. V usage is TRBV19 and J usage is TRBJ1-5; D is undetermined. V was clipped by 5 bases and J by 2 bases, with 7 bases between them. The CDR3 extends over 13 amino acids. The germline CDR1 and CDR2 sequences are LNHDA and SQIVND (reference sequence).

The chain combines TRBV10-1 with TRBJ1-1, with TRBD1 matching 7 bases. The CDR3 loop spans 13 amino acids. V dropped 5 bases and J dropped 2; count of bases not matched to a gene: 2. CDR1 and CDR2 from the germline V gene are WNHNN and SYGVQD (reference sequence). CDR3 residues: CASSNRGNTEAFF. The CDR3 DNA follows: TGCGCCAGCAGTAACAGGGGAAACACTGAAGCTTTCTTT.

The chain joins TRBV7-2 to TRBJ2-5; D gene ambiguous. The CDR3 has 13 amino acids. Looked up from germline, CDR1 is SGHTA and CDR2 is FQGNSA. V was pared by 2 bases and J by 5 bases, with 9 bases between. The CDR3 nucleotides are TGTGCCAGCAGCTTACCCGTAGTGGAGACCCAGTACTTC. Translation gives CASSLPVVETQYF.

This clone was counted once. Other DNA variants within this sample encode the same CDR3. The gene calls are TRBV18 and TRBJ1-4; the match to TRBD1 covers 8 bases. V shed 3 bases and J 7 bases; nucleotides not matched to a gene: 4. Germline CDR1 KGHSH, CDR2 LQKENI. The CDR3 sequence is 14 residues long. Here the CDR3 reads CASSPTGGGEKLFF. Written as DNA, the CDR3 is TGTGCCAGCTCACCCACAGGGGGAGGTGAAAAACTGTTTTTT.

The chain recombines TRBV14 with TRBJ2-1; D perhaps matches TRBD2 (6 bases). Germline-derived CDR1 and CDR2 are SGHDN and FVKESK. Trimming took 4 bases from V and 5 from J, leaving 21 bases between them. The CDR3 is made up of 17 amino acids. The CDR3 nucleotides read TGTGCCAGCAGCCCCCTAAAACTAACGGGAGCCCACAATGAGCAGTTCTTC. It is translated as CASSPLKLTGAHNEQFF.

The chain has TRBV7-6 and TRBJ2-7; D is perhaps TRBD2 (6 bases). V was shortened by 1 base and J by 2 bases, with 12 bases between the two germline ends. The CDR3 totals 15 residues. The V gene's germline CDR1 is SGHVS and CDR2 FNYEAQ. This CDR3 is CASSLVAVPTYEQYF. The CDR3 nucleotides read TGTGCCAGCAGCTTAGTAGCGGTTCCCACCTACGAGCAGTACTTC.

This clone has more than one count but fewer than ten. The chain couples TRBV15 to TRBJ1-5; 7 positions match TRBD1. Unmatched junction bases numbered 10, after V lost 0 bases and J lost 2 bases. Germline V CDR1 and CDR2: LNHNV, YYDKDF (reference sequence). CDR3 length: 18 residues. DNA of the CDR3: TGTGCCACCAGCAGAGACCTACAGGGGAGGTTTGGCAATCAGCCCCAGCATTTT. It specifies CATSRDLQGRFGNQPQHF.

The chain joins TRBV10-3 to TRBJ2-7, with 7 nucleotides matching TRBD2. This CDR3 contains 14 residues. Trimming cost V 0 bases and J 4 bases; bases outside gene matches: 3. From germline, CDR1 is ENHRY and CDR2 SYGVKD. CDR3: CAISESREGYEQYF. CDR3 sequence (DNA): TGTGCCATCAGTGAGTCGAGGGAGGGGTACGAGCAGTACTTC.

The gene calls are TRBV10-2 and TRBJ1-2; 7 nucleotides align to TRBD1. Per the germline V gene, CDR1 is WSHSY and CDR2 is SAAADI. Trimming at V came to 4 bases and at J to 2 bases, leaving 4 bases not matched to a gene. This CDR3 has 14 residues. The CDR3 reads CASSVGTENYGYTF. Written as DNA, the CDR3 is TGCGCCAGCAGTGTAGGGACAGAAAACTATGGCTACACCTTC.

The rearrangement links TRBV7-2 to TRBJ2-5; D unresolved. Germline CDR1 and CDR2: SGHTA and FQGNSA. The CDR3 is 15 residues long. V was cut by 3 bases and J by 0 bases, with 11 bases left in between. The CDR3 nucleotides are TGTGCCAGCAGCTTTCGGTCTCGAAACCAAGAGACCCAGTACTTC. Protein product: CASSFRSRNQETQYF.

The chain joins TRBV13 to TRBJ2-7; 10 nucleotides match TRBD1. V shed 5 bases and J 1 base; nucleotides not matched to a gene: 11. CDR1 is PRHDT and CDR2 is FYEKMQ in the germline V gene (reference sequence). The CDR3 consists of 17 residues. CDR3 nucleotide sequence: TGTGCCAGCAGCACAAACCCCGGGACAGGGGAATCCTACGAGCAGTACTTC. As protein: CASSTNPGTGESYEQYF. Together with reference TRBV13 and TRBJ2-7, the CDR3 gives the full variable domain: AAGVIQSPRHLIKEKRETATLKCYPIPRHDTVYWYQQGPGQDPQFLISFYEKMQSDKGSIPDRFSAQQFSDYHSELNMSSLELGDSALYFCASSTNPGTGESYEQYFGPGTRLTVT.

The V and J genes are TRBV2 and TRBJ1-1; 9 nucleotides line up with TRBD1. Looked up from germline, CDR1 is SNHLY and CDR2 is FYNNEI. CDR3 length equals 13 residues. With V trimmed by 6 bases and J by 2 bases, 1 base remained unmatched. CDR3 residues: CASRDRGNTEAFF. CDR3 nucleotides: TGTGCCAGCAGGGACAGGGGAAACACTGAAGCTTTCTTT.

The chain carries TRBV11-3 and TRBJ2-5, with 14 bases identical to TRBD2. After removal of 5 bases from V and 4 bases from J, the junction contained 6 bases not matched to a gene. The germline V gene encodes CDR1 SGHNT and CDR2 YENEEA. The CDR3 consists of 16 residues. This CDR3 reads CASSRGLAGEGETQYF. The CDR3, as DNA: TGTGCCAGCAGCCGGGGACTAGCGGGAGAGGGAGAGACCCAGTACTTC.

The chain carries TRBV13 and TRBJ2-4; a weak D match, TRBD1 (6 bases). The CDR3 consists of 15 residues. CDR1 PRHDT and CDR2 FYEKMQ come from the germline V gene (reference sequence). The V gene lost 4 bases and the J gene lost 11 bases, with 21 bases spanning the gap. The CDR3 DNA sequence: TGTGCCAGCAGCTCAAACCGGGACATAGTCGTCGTTCAGTACTTC. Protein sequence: CASSSNRDIVVVQYF.

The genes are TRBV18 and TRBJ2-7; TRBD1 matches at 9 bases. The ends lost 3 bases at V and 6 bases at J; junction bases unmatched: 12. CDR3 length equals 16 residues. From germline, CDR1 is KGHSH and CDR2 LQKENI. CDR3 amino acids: CASSPSGTGRLSEQYF. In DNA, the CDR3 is TGTGCCAGCTCACCTTCCGGGACAGGGCGCTTGAGCGAGCAGTACTTC.

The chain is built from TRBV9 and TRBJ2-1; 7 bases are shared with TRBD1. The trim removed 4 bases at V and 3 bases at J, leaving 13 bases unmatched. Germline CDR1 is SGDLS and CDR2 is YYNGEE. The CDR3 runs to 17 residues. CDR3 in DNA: TGTGCCAGCAGCCAGGGACAGAATTTAAGAGGCTACAATGAGCAGTTCTTC. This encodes CASSQGQNLRGYNEQFF.

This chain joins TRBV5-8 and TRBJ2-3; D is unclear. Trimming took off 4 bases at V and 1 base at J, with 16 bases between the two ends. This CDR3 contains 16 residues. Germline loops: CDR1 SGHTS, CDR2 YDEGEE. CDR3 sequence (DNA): TGTGCCAGCAGCCTGGTAATGGGCTCCGGCACAGATACGCAGTATTTT. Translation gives CASSLVMGSGTDTQYF.

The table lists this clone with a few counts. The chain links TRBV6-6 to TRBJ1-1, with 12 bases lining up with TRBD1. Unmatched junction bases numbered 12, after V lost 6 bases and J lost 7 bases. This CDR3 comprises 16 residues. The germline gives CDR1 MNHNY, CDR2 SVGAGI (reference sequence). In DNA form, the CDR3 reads TGTGCCAGCAGCGGGGGGCGGGACAGGGGGCTTGGTGAAGCTTTCTTT. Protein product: CASSGGRDRGLGEAFF.

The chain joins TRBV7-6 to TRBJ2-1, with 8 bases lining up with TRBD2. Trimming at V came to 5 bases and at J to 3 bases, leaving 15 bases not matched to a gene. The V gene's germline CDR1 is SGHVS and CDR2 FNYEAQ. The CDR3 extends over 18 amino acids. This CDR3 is CASSPGVGSGIFYNEQFF. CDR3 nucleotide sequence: TGTGCCAGCAGCCCGGGCGTCGGTAGCGGGATCTTCTACAATGAGCAGTTCTTC.

The CDR3 region has the DNA TGCAGCGTTGAAGATCGGGGAGAGGAAGAGACCCAGTACTTC. It is translated as CSVEDRGEEETQYF. The chain is built from TRBV29-1 and TRBJ2-5, with a weak D call TRBD2 (5 bases). This CDR3 spans 14 amino acids. From germline, CDR1 is SQVTM and CDR2 ANQGSEA. The V and J ends lost 0 bases and 3 bases respectively, with 11 bases between them.

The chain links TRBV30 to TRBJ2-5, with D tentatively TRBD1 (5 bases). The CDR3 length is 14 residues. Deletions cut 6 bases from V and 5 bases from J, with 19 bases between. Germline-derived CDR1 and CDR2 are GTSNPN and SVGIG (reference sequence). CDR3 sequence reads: CACHLRARVETQYF. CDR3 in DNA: TGTGCCTGCCACCTCAGGGCTCGGGTTGAGACCCAGTACTTC.